Below, 23 T cell receptor beta chains from the same sample are listed, as sequenced in a study of T cells in Graves' hyperthyroidism and ophthalmopathy. Researchers took RNA transcripts and amplified the TCR beta CDR3 regions from them. TCR CDR3 underwent first-round RT-PCR with the HTBI primer set. TCRdb passed the multiplex PCR reads through MiXCR, listing each CDR3 protein once. Of over 500,000 distinct CDR3 sequences listed, roughly 16% are singletons. Sequencing was carried out using blood. These receptors came from a woman aged 30 to 39 with Graves' ophthalmopathy.

This clonotype was counted many times. The chain joins TRBV6-1 to TRBJ1-2; D perhaps matches TRBD1 (5 bases). V shed 1 base and J shed 9 bases, with 9 bases lying between them. CDR3 length equals 12 residues. Germline lookup yields CDR1 MNHNS and CDR2 SASEGT. CDR3 DNA sequence: TGTGCCAGCAGTGAAGTAGGGACGCGCTACACCTTC. Translated, it gives CASSEVGTRYTF.

The chain uses TRBV11-2 and TRBJ2-7; 10 bases fit TRBD2. This CDR3 spans 15 amino acids. J lost 4 bases, V lost 4 bases, and 7 bases had no gene match. Germline V lookup: CDR1 SGHAT, CDR2 FQNNGV. The DNA of the CDR3 is TGTGCCAGCAGCTCTCTAGCGGGAGCGACGTACGAGCAGTACTTC. Translating it yields CASSSLAGATYEQYF.

This clonotype was observed at least ten times. The chain links TRBV3-1 to TRBJ1-1; no definite D call. This CDR3 region has 15 residues. Germline loops: CDR1 LGHDT, CDR2 YNNKEL (reference sequence). The ends were cut back, 2 bases at V and 1 base at J, with 11 bases in the middle. The CDR3 sequence: CASSQTSSSNTEAFF. The CDR3 region has the DNA TGTGCCAGCAGCCAAACGTCGAGCTCGAACACTGAAGCTTTCTTT.

The chain employs TRBV9 and TRBJ1-2; D gene unclear. There are 18 residues in the CDR3. Germline assignment: CDR1 SGDLS and CDR2 YYNGEE. V was pared by 3 bases and J by 0 bases, with 21 bases between. CDR3 in amino acids: CASSASLSRGASNYGYTF. CDR3 DNA: TGTGCCAGCAGCGCCTCTTTATCACGGGGTGCCTCTAACTATGGCTACACCTTC. Looking up the rest from reference TRBV9 and TRBJ1-2 gives the full variable domain: DSGVTQTPKHLITATGQRVTLRCSPRSGDLSVYWYQQSLDQGLQFLIQYYNGEERAKGNILERFSAQQFPDLHSELNLSSLELGDSALYFCASSASLSRGASNYGYTFGSGTRLTVV.

A few counts support this clonotype. The chain carries TRBV5-4 and TRBJ1-4, with TRBD1 as a possible D gene (6 bases). Per germline, CDR1 SGHNT and CDR2 YYREEE (reference sequence). The CDR3 is 16 amino acids. Trimming removed 0 bases at V and 8 bases at J, with 17 bases between. CDR3 sequence: CASSLDLGDGGEKLFF. The CDR3 DNA follows: TGTGCCAGCAGCTTGGATCTGGGGGACGGGGGCGAAAAACTGTTTTTT.

This clonotype was counted many times. The chain combines TRBV27 with TRBJ2-1, with D possibly being TRBD1 (5 bases). Germline V CDR1 and CDR2: MNHEY, SMNVEV (reference sequence). Trimming stripped 6 bases from V and 4 bases from J, with 10 bases between. The CDR3 consists of 13 residues. CDR3 sequence reads: CASRPDSYNEQFF. DNA of the CDR3: TGTGCCAGCAGACCAGACAGTTACAATGAGCAGTTCTTC.

This clonotype was counted between two and nine times. The V and J genes are TRBV28 and TRBJ1-6; a possible D gene is TRBD1 (5 bases). Germline CDR1 is MDHEN and CDR2 is SYDVKM. The CDR3 is 17 residues long. Trimming took off 1 base at V and 3 bases at J, with 13 bases between the two ends. CDR3 sequence: CASSLFRGKGYNSPLHF. CDR3 bases: TGTGCCAGCAGTTTATTTCGGGGGAAAGGCTATAATTCACCCCTCCACTTT.

This clonotype was found many times. The chain is built from TRBV30 and TRBJ2-1; D remains unclear. CDR1 GTSNPN and CDR2 SVGIG come from the germline V gene (reference sequence). The CDR3 spans 11 residues. V dropped 3 bases and J dropped 7 bases, with 7 bases sitting between them. In DNA form, the CDR3 reads TGTGCCTGGAGGCTAGTGAATGAGCAGTTCTTC. This gives the protein CAWRLVNEQFF.

There are many counts of this clonotype. The V call is TRBV18, the J call TRBJ2-7; possible D gene TRBD2, 6 bases. Germline CDR1 reads KGHSH; CDR2 reads LQKENI. Between the trimmed V and J ends, which lost 3 bases and 3 bases, there was a span of 15 bases. The CDR3 runs 15 residues. As DNA, the CDR3 is TGTGCCAGCTCACCGGAGGGACCTGATTTCTACGAGCAGTACTTC. Protein product: CASSPEGPDFYEQYF.

This clonotype was seen repeatedly, ten times or more. V is TRBV7-3 and J is TRBJ2-3; D is ambiguous. This CDR3 spans 14 amino acids. Per germline, CDR1 SGHTA and CDR2 FQGTGA. The ends were cut back, 2 bases at V and 0 bases at J, with 6 bases in the middle. The CDR3 region has the DNA TGTGCCAGCAGCTTAGGGATTAGCACAGATACGCAGTATTTT. Protein sequence: CASSLGISTDTQYF.

The J gene is TRBJ2-3, the V gene TRBV6-1, with 7 bases identical to TRBD1. With V trimmed by 7 bases and J by 11 bases, 9 bases remained unmatched. There are 12 residues in the CDR3. Germline V gives CDR1 MNHNS, CDR2 SASEGT. The CDR3 sequence is CASKSPGGLQYF. CDR3 nucleotides: TGTGCCAGCAAAAGTCCAGGGGGTCTGCAGTATTTT.

The gene calls are TRBV19 and TRBJ2-5; 8 nucleotides line up with TRBD1. The CDR3 loop spans 16 amino acids. V lost 3 bases to trimming and J lost 3 bases; unmatched junction nucleotides: 9. CDR1 is LNHDA, CDR2 SQIVND, per germline (reference sequence). The CDR3 loop reads CASSMVGRGLEETQYF. CDR3 sequence (DNA): TGTGCCAGTAGTATGGTAGGCAGGGGGCTTGAAGAGACCCAGTACTTC.

Many counts were recorded for this clonotype. The CDR3 nucleotides read TGTGCCAGCAGCCAAGACGGCGGGAGGGCAGCTTTCTTT. This gives the protein CASSQDGGRAAFF. The rearrangement uses TRBV3-1 and TRBJ1-1; D is undetermined. The germline V gene encodes CDR1 LGHDT and CDR2 YNNKEL (reference sequence). The ends were cut back, 0 bases at V and 10 bases at J, with 12 bases in the middle. The CDR3 runs 13 residues.

This clonotype was counted ten times or more. The chain carries TRBV7-2 and TRBJ2-3; 7 nucleotides match TRBD2. This CDR3 contains 15 residues. Germline V lookup: CDR1 SGHTA, CDR2 FQGNSA. The V gene end was trimmed by 1 base and the J gene end by 3 bases; junction bases not matched to a gene: 4. The CDR3 here is CASSLGAGRTDTQYF. DNA for the CDR3: TGTGCCAGCAGCTTAGGAGCGGGAAGGACAGATACGCAGTATTTT. Full variable domain (rest looked up from reference TRBV7-2 and TRBJ2-3): GAGVSQSPSNKVTEKGKDVELRCDPISGHTALYWYRQSLGQGLEFLIYFQGNSAPDKSGLPSDRFSAERTGGSVSTLTIQRTQQEDSAVYLCASSLGAGRTDTQYFGPGTRLTVL.

This clonotype has a count of ten or more. The chain is built from TRBV28 and TRBJ2-7; TRBD1 matches at 7 bases. Looked up from germline, CDR1 is MDHEN and CDR2 is SYDVKM. Trimming cost V 6 bases and J 2 bases; bases outside gene matches: 13. This CDR3 contains 16 residues. For the CDR3, the DNA is TGTGCCAGCAGCCCTAGCTCCGGGACAGTCGCCTACGAGCAGTACTTC. Translation gives CASSPSSGTVAYEQYF.

The table lists this clonotype with many counts. In nucleotides, the CDR3 is TGTGCCAGCACCTACACCAGCTACAATGAGCAGTTCTTC. It specifies CASTYTSYNEQFF. The genes are TRBV28 and TRBJ2-1; D unresolved. The CDR3 covers 13 residues. Trimming took 7 bases from V and 3 from J, leaving 10 bases between them. Germline assignment: CDR1 MDHEN and CDR2 SYDVKM. Using reference TRBV28 and TRBJ2-1 for the parts outside the CDR3, the full variable domain is DVKVTQSSRYLVKRTGEKVFLECVQDMDHENMFWYRQDPGLGLRLIYFSYDVKMKEKGDIPEGYSVSREKKERFSLILESASTNQTSMYLCASTYTSYNEQFFGPGTRLTVL.

In this sample, this clonotype turned up many times. The CDR3 protein is CASSLTSIHTGELFF. The CDR3, as DNA: TGTGCCAGCAGTTTAACTAGCATCCACACCGGGGAGCTGTTTTTT. The chain uses TRBV27 and TRBJ2-2; tentative D call: TRBD2 (6 bases). Germline CDR1 and CDR2: MNHEY and SMNVEV (reference sequence). V was cut by 2 bases and J by 3 bases, with 10 bases left in between. This CDR3 comprises 15 residues.

This clonotype has just a few counts. The V call is TRBV10-3, the J call TRBJ2-7; tentatively, D is TRBD2 (5 bases). CDR3 size: 16 residues. In germline, CDR1 is ENHRY, CDR2 SYGVKD. Deletions cut 3 bases from V and 0 bases from J, with 15 bases between. CDR3 region: CAISDPSGILSYEQYF. The CDR3 nucleotides are TGTGCCATCAGTGACCCTTCCGGGATCCTCTCCTACGAGCAGTACTTC.

The sample holds many counts of this clonotype. This chain joins TRBV28 and TRBJ1-1, with 9 bases aligning to TRBD1. The CDR3 extends over 15 amino acids. Losses at the gene ends were 8 bases for V and 6 bases for J; bases not matched to a gene: 13. Germline CDR1 MDHEN, CDR2 SYDVKM. CDR3 protein: CASENAGQGSSEAFF. The CDR3 DNA reads as TGTGCCAGCGAGAACGCGGGACAGGGATCTTCTGAAGCTTTCTTT.

This clonotype was counted at least ten times. J is TRBJ2-7 and V is TRBV4-1; the D call may be TRBD1 or TRBD2 (5 bases each). Germline V gene sequence: CDR1 MGHRA, CDR2 YSYEKL. V lost 1 base and J 6 bases, leaving 16 bases between the germline ends. This CDR3 has 15 residues. Here the CDR3 DNA reads TGCGCCAGCAGCCAAGCTGACACCGGGACCGGCGAGCAGTACTTC. It encodes CASSQADTGTGEQYF.

This clonotype was observed a few times. V usage is TRBV18 and J usage is TRBJ2-2; D gene ambiguous. The V gene's germline CDR1 is KGHSH and CDR2 LQKENI. Between the trimmed V and J ends, which lost 3 bases and 2 bases, there was a span of 7 bases. CDR3 size: 14 residues. The CDR3 protein is CASSPFSNTGELFF. The CDR3 DNA follows: TGTGCCAGCTCACCCTTCAGTAACACCGGGGAGCTGTTTTTT.

This clonotype was seen ten or more times. The chain combines TRBV7-2 with TRBJ1-1; the D is unclear. Germline CDR1 SGHTA, CDR2 FQGNSA. This CDR3 contains 13 residues. The V and J ends lost 5 bases and 3 bases respectively, with 10 bases between them. The CDR3 loop reads CASSISRDTEAFF. In DNA, the CDR3 is TGTGCCAGCAGCATCAGTCGGGACACTGAAGCTTTCTTT.

This clonotype is a singleton in its sample. The rearrangement joins TRBV7-8 to TRBJ2-1; 9 positions match TRBD1. The V segment lost 7 bases and the J segment 6 bases; nucleotides outside the gene matches: 10. The CDR3 is 15 amino acids. CDR1 SGHVS and CDR2 FQNEAQ come from the germline V gene. The CDR3 DNA reads TGTGCCAGCACTATCGGGACAGGGAAGGGCAATGAGCAGTTCTTC. Amino acids: CASTIGTGKGNEQFF.